This record concerns one T cell receptor beta chain sequence. No antigen is known for it. This specimen comes from a study of blood T cells in healthy people across ages. Study background: Capture via template switching afforded approximately one barcoded beta molecule per two T cells.

PCR was performed a second time for about 7 to 12 cycles using a sample-barcoded 5' primer and a J-beta primer mix. Every cDNA molecule carried a tag from a template-switch adaptor bearing 12 random nucleotides. TCRdb re-called the 5' RACE reads through MiXCR, storing one row per CDR3 protein. The sample carries 1.5 million to 2 million distinct CDR3 sequences, approximately 28% recorded once. Study results and limitations: PBMCs left unsorted prevented a conclusive naive versus antigen-experienced comparison. Age advanced and TCR beta diversity per million T cells fell, roughly linearly.

The receptor was derived from a woman aged 25 to 45 in good health. The specimen sequenced was blood.

The DNA for the CDR3 is TGCAGCGTTGTCCTAGGCCCCGGGGAGCTGTTTTTT. Its protein is CSVVLGPGELFF. The chain carries TRBV29-1 and TRBJ2-2, with D unresolved. V was clipped by 4 bases and J by 6 bases, with 9 bases between them. The CDR3 totals 12 residues. CDR1 and CDR2 (germline): SQVTM, ANQGSEA.